The 2 T cell receptor beta chains listed next were all sequenced from one sample in a study of T cells in Graves' hyperthyroidism and ophthalmopathy. Researchers took RNA transcripts and amplified the TCR beta CDR3 regions from them. During a first-round RT-PCR of the TCR CDR3, the HTBI primer set was used. MiXCR was run by TCRdb on the multiplex PCR reads, yielding one entry per CDR3 protein. Here the sample spans 700,000 or so distinct CDR3 sequences, more than 14% being singletons. The sequenced sample was blood. The receptors were gathered from a woman between 50 and 59 years old with Graves' ophthalmopathy.

This clonotype was counted many times. The J gene is TRBJ2-5, the V gene TRBV12-3 or TRBV12-4, with D possibly TRBD2 on 5 matching bases. The CDR3 contains 13 residues. Trimming took off 8 bases at V and 5 bases at J, with 15 bases between the two ends. DNA of the CDR3: TGTGCCAGCTCCTACACTAGTCGCGAGACCCAGTACTTC. This translates into CASSYTSRETQYF.

Many counts were recorded for this clonotype. This chain uses TRBV28 with TRBJ2-5, with D possibly being TRBD2 (5 bases). The CDR3 totals 15 residues. With 2 bases removed from V and 2 bases from J, the gap between germline ends came to 12 bases. Per the germline V gene, CDR1 is MDHEN and CDR2 is SYDVKM. The CDR3 sequence: CASSLSRGSQETQYF. CDR3 in DNA: TGTGCCAGCAGTTTAAGTCGGGGAAGTCAAGAGACCCAGTACTTC. Drawing the rest from reference TRBV28 and TRBJ2-5, the complete variable domain is DVKVTQSSRYLVKRTGEKVFLECVQDMDHENMFWYRQDPGLGLRLIYFSYDVKMKEKGDIPEGYSVSREKKERFSLILESASTNQTSMYLCASSLSRGSQETQYFGPGTRLLVL.